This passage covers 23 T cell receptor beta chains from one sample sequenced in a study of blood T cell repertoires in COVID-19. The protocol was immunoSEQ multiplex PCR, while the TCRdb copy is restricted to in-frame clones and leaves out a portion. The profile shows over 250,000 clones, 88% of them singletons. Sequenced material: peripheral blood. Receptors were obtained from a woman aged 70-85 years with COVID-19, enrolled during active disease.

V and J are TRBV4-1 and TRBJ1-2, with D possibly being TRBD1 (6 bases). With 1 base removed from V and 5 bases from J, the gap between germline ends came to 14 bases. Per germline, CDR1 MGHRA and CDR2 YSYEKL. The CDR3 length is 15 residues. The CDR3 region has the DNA TGCGCCAGCAGCCAAGTCGGGCAGGGGATTTATGGCTACACCTTC. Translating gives CASSQVGQGIYGYTF.

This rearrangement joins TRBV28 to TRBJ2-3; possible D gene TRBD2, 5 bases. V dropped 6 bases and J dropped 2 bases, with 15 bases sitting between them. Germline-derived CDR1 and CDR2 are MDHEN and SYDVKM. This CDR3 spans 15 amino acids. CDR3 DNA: TGTGCCAGCAGCCATCGGGGAGCCTACACAGATACGCAGTATTTT. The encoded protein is CASSHRGAYTDTQYF.

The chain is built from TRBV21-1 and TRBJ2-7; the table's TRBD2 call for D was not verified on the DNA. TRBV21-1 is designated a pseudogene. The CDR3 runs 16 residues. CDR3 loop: CASSVLAGGLNYEQYF. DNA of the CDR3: TGTGCCAGCAGCGTCTTAGCGGGAGGCCTAAACTACGAGCAGTACTTC.

This CDR3 is CATTGQHYSNQPQHF. The CDR3 bases are TGTGCCACCACTGGACAGCATTATAGCAATCAGCCCCAGCATTTT. This chain links TRBV19 with TRBJ1-5; tentative D call: TRBD1 (6 bases). The germline V gene encodes CDR1 LNHDA and CDR2 SQIVND (reference sequence). This CDR3 has 15 residues. Trimming took 10 bases from V and 0 from J, leaving 16 bases between them.

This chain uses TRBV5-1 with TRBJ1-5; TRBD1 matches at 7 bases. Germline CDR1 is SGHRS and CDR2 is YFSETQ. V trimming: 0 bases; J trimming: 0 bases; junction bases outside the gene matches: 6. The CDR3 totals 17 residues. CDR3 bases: TGCGCCAGCAGCTTGGGGGTCGGGGACAGTAGCAATCAGCCCCAGCATTTT. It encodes CASSLGVGDSSNQPQHF.

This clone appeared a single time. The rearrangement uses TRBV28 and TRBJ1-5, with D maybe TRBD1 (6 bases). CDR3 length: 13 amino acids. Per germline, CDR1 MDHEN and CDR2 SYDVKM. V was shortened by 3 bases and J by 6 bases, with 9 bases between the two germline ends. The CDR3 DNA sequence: TGTGCCAGCAGTTTGACAGGTTTTCAGCCCCAGCATTTT. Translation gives CASSLTGFQPQHF.

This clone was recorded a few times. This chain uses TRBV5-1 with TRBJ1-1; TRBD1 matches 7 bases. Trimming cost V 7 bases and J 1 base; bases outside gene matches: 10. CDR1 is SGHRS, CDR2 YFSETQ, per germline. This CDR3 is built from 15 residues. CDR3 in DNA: TGCGCCAGCCAGCAGGGGGGCGCTGGGAACACTGAAGCTTTCTTT. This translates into CASQQGGAGNTEAFF. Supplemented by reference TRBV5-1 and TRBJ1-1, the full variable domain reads KAGVTQTPRYLIKTRGQQVTLSCSPISGHRSVSWYQQTPGQGLQFLFEYFSETQRNKGNFPGRFSGRQFSNSRSEMNVSTLELGDSALYLCASQQGGAGNTEAFFGQGTRLTVV.

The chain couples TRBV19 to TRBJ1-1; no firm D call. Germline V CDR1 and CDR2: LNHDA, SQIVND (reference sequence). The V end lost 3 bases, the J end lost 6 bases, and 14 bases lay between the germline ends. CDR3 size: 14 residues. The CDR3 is CASSMYRSVPEAFF. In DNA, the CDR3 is TGTGCCAGTAGTATGTACAGATCTGTCCCTGAAGCTTTCTTT.

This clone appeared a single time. The CDR3 here is CASSIAGSDNEQFF. In DNA, the CDR3 is TGTGCCAGCAGCATAGCGGGATCGGACAATGAGCAGTTCTTC. V usage is TRBV11-3 and J usage is TRBJ2-1; TRBD2 agrees at 8 bases. CDR1 and CDR2 (germline): SGHNT, YENEEA. CDR3 length: 14 residues. J was trimmed by 5 bases and V by 5 bases; bases with no gene match: 5.

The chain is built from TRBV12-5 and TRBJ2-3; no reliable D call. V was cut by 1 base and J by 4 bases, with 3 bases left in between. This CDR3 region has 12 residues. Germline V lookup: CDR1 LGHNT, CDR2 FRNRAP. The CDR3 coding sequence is TGTGCTAGTGGTTTGGGAGCAGATACGCAGTATTTT. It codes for CASGLGADTQYF.

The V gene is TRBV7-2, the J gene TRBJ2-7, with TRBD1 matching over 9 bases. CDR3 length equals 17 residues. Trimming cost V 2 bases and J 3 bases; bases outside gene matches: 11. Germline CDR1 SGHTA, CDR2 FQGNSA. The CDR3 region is CASSLSVWGTGYYEQYF. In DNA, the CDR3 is TGTGCCAGCAGCTTATCAGTTTGGGGGACAGGGTACTACGAGCAGTACTTC.

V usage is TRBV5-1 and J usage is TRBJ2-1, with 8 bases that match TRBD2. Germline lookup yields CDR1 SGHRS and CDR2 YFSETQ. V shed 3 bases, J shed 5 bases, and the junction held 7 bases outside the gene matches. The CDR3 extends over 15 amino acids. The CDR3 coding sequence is TGCGCCAGCAGCTCCGCCGGGACTAGTAACAATGAGCAGTTCTTC. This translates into CASSSAGTSNNEQFF. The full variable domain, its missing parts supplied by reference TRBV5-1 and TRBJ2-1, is KAGVTQTPRYLIKTRGQQVTLSCSPISGHRSVSWYQQTPGQGLQFLFEYFSETQRNKGNFPGRFSGRQFSNSRSEMNVSTLELGDSALYLCASSSAGTSNNEQFFGPGTRLTVL.

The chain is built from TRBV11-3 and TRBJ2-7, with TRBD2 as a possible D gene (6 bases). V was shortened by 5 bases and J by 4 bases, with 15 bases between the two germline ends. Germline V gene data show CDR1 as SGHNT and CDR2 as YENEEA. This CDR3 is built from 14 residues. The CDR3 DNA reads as TGTGCCAGCAGCGGCGTTCGAGGAGGGTACGAGCAGTACTTC. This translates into CASSGVRGGYEQYF.

Here the CDR3 reads CASSGHWNTEAFF. CDR3 nucleotide sequence: TGTGCCAGCTCGGGACACTGGAACACTGAAGCTTTCTTT. The genes are TRBV25-1 and TRBJ1-1, with D perhaps matching TRBD1 (6 bases). V was clipped by 8 bases and J by 1 base, with 11 bases between them. The CDR3 spans 13 residues. Germline values: CDR1 MGHDK, CDR2 SYGVNS.

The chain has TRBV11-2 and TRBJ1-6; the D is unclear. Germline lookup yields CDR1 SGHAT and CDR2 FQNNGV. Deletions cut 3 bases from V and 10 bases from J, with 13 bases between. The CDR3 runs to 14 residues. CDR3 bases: TGTGCCAGCAGCTTTGACGGGATCGGATCACCCCTCCACTTT. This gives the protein CASSFDGIGSPLHF.

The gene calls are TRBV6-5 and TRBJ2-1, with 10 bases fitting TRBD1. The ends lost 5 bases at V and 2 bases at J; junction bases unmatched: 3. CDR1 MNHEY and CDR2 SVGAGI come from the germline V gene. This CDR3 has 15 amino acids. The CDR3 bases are TGTGCCAGCAGTCCTGGACAGGGGGCCTACAATGAGCAGTTCTTC. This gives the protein CASSPGQGAYNEQFF.

CDR3 residues: CASSGLAGKEQYF. In DNA form, the CDR3 reads TGTGCCAGCAGTGGACTAGCGGGCAAGGAGCAGTACTTC. This rearrangement joins TRBV25-1 to TRBJ2-7; 10 bases line up with TRBD2. CDR1 and CDR2 (germline): MGHDK, SYGVNS. V lost 4 bases and J lost 7; bases outside the gene matches: 4. The CDR3 spans 13 residues.

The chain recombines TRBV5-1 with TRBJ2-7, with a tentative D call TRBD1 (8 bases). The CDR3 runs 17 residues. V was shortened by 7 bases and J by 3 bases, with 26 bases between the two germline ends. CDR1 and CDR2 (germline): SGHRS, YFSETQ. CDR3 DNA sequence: TGCGCCAGCCGATTTCGGACAGGGACTAATATTTTCTACGAGCAGTACTTC. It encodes CASRFRTGTNIFYEQYF.

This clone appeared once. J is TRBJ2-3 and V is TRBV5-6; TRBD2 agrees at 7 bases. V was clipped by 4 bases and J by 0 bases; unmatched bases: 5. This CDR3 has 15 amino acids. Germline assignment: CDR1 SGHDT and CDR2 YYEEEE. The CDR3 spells CASSPLAASTDTQYF. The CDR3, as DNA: TGTGCCAGCAGCCCTCTAGCGGCTAGCACAGATACGCAGTATTTT. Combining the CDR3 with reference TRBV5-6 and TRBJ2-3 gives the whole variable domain DAGVTQSPTHLIKTRGQQVTLRCSPKSGHDTVSWYQQALGQGPQFIFQYYEEEERQRGNFPDRFSGHQFPNYSSELNVNALLLGDSALYLCASSPLAASTDTQYFGPGTRLTVL.

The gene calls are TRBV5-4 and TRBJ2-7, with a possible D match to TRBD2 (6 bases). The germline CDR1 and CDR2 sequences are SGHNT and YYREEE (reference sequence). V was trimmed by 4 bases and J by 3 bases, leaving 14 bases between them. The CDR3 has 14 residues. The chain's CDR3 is CASSKGTLNYEQYF. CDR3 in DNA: TGTGCCAGCAGCAAAGGGACTTTGAACTACGAGCAGTACTTC.

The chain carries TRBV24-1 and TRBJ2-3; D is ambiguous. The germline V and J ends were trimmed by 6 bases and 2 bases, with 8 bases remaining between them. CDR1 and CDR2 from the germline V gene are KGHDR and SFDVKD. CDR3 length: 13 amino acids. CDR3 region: CATSLEHTDTQYF. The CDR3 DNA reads TGTGCCACCAGTTTGGAGCACACAGATACGCAGTATTTT.

The DNA for the CDR3 is TGTGCCAGCAGTGAAAGTCTGGGAGGGCTCACTGAAGCTTTCTTT. Translating it yields CASSESLGGLTEAFF. The rearrangement links TRBV25-1 to TRBJ1-1, with D hard to call. This CDR3 has 15 residues. Trimming removed 2 bases at V and 4 bases at J, with 14 bases between. Germline CDR1 MGHDK, CDR2 SYGVNS.

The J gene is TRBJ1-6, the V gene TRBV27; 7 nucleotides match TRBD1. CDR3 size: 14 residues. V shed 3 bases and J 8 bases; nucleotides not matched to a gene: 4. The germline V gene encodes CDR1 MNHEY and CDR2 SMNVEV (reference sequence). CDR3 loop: CASSLGRGDSPLHF. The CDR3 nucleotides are TGTGCCAGCAGTTTGGGCAGGGGGGATTCACCCCTCCACTTT.